The source of this T cell receptor (beta chain) is a study of tissue T cells after allogeneic stem cell transplantation. TCRdb keeps only in-frame clones here, not all; method: immunoSEQ multiplex PCR. The repertoire holds approximately 1,300 clones, with about 70% as singletons. The sample holds a few counts of this clone. V was shortened by 3 bases and J by 4 bases, with 10 bases between the two germline ends. The CDR3 covers 13 residues. CDR1 and CDR2 (germline): SGHDT, YYEEEE. V usage is TRBV5-6 and J usage is TRBJ1-2, with TRBD1 as a possible D gene (5 bases). The sequence was obtained from a male patient over 55 with steroid-refractory graft-versus-host disease after an allogeneic stem cell transplant. A share of the T cells may be of graft donor origin. The sample in question was bone marrow, obtained at autopsy. DNA of the CDR3: TGTGCCAGCAGCTCTGGGACGAGCTATGGCTACACCTTC. Its protein product is CASSSGTSYGYTF.